The clone carrying this T cell receptor (beta chain) was counted only a few times. Original methodology: Amplification with reference gene primers provided the estimates of nucleated cell counts. Sequencing used immunoSEQ multiplex PCR; TCRdb keeps in-frame clones, though not all of them. That table is the source of V, J and clone size, and D and trimming were worked out from the DNA. The sample contains approximately 96,000 clones, 65% to 85% of which appear only once. This sample was included in a study of blood T cell repertoires in COVID-19. Background on the study: Both acute and convalescent COVID-19 samples were obtained from the United States, Italy and Spain. From T cells, B-cell-depleted T cells, or PBMCs came the material, which was cDNA or gDNA.

Trimming removed 4 bases from V and 9 bases from J; junction bases left unmatched: 10. The CDR3 sequence is 16 residues long. Germline V gene lookup returns CDR1 MDHEN and CDR2 SYDVKM. The origin of this receptor is a woman at least 80 years old with acute or convalescent COVID-19. The chain links TRBV28 to TRBJ1-6, with TRBD1 matching over 9 bases. Specimen: peripheral blood. In nucleotides, the CDR3 is TGTGCCAGCAGTTCGGGACAGGGTAGTAGTAGTTCACCCCTCCACTTT. It yields the protein CASSSGQGSSSSPLHF.